The 11 T cell receptor beta chains given below trace back to one sample, sequenced in a study of blood T cell repertoires in COVID-19. Repertoires were generated with immunoSEQ multiplex PCR, while TCRdb's copy carries only in-frame clones and drops some. Here the sample spans 380,000 or so clones, about 80% being singletons. Sequencing input: peripheral blood. The receptors were sampled from a human donor with acute or convalescent COVID-19. The donor label of this sample is uncertain.

This chain uses TRBV12-3 or TRBV12-4 with TRBJ1-1; D unclear. This CDR3 region has 12 residues. Trimming shortened V by 4 bases and J by 1 base, and 4 bases separated the two germline ends. The DNA of the CDR3 is TGTGCCAGCAGTTGGCAGAACACTGAAGCTTTCTTT. Encoded protein: CASSWQNTEAFF.

This chain joins TRBV6-6 and TRBJ1-6, with 7 bases matching TRBD1. The CDR3 sequence is 14 residues long. Germline V gives CDR1 MNHNY, CDR2 SVGAGI (reference sequence). V lost 6 bases and J lost 7; bases outside the gene matches: 6. This CDR3 is CASRQNRGNSPLHF. Here the CDR3 DNA reads TGTGCCAGCAGACAAAACAGGGGAAATTCACCCCTCCACTTT.

In this sample, this clone turned up a few times. The V gene is TRBV12-3 or TRBV12-4, the J gene TRBJ1-1; D unresolved. With 6 bases removed from V and 7 bases from J, the gap between germline ends came to 15 bases. The CDR3 has 13 residues. The CDR3 DNA follows: TGTGCCAGCAGCCCCAGACTTAGTATTGAAGCTTTCTTT. Translation gives CASSPRLSIEAFF.

The J gene is TRBJ2-7, the V gene TRBV29-1, with 8 bases identical to TRBD2. Per the germline V gene, CDR1 is SQVTM and CDR2 is ANQGSEA. V lost 4 bases to trimming and J lost 2 bases; unmatched junction nucleotides: 7. This CDR3 is 14 amino acids long. CDR3 sequence (DNA): TGCAGCGTTGCACCCGGGACTAGACCCTACGAGCAGTACTTC. Translated: CSVAPGTRPYEQYF.

The genes are TRBV18 and TRBJ2-2; 8 bases line up with TRBD1. V dropped 3 bases and J dropped 5; count of bases not matched to a gene: 8. This CDR3 comprises 16 residues. Germline V gives CDR1 KGHSH, CDR2 LQKENI. The CDR3 loop is CASSPSQGARTGELFF. CDR3 coding DNA: TGTGCCAGCTCACCCTCTCAGGGGGCGCGGACCGGGGAGCTGTTTTTT.

V and J are TRBV7-8 and TRBJ1-1; D is uncertain. The CDR3 is made up of 11 amino acids. The V gene lost 1 base and the J gene lost 8 bases, with 5 bases spanning the gap. CDR1 and CDR2 from the germline V gene are SGHVS and FQNEAQ. CDR3 loop: CASSLGTEAFF. The DNA for the CDR3 is TGTGCCAGCAGCTTAGGAACAGAAGCTTTCTTT.

V gene TRBV6-5 combines with J gene TRBJ1-2; D perhaps matches TRBD1 (6 bases). V gave up 0 bases and J gave up 4 bases, with 15 bases separating them. The CDR3 length is 16 residues. Germline V gene sequence: CDR1 MNHEY, CDR2 SVGAGI. CDR3 amino acids: CASSYSPTLTGYGYTF. Written as DNA, the CDR3 is TGTGCCAGCAGTTACTCTCCAACCCTGACAGGCTATGGCTACACCTTC.

The chain has TRBV18 and TRBJ1-2; 9 nucleotides align to TRBD1. Germline trimming cut 6 bases from V and 8 bases from J; bases unmatched to any gene: 7. This CDR3 spans 13 amino acids. Germline assignment: CDR1 KGHSH and CDR2 LQKENI. CDR3 region: CASSHGTGNGYTF. Here the CDR3 DNA reads TGTGCCAGCTCCCATGGGACAGGGAACGGCTACACCTTC.

The rearrangement uses TRBV29-1 and TRBJ1-2; 8 bases line up with TRBD1. The germline gives CDR1 SQVTM, CDR2 ANQGSEA. Trimming took 5 bases from V and 5 from J; bases not matched to a gene: 4. The CDR3 contains 12 residues. In DNA, the CDR3 is TGCAGCGTTTCGACAGGGGTTTATGGCTACACCTTC. Protein product: CSVSTGVYGYTF.

The rearrangement uses TRBV5-1 and TRBJ2-1, with TRBD1 as a possible D gene (6 bases). Germline CDR1 is SGHRS and CDR2 is YFSETQ. The CDR3 is 15 residues long. The V gene lost 4 bases and the J gene lost 7 bases, with 18 bases spanning the gap. As DNA, the CDR3 is TGCGCCAGCAGCCGTACAGGGCCACTCGGGAATGAGCAGTTCTTC. Its translation: CASSRTGPLGNEQFF.

The rearrangement joins TRBV7-2 to TRBJ2-4; 10 bases line up with TRBD2. V dropped 4 bases and J dropped 0; count of bases not matched to a gene: 3. Germline assignment: CDR1 SGHTA and CDR2 FQGNSA. The CDR3 totals 16 residues. CDR3 DNA: TGTGCCAGCAGCTCGAGCGGGAGGGGAGCCAAAAACATTCAGTACTTC. Protein sequence: CASSSSGRGAKNIQYF.